These 23 T cell receptor beta chains came from one sample sequenced in a study of glioma-infiltrating T cells. Amplification of TCR alpha and beta CDR3 regions from RNA used iRepertoire nested multiplex PCR. Using its own MiXCR run on the multiplex PCR reads, TCRdb lists one record per CDR3 protein. Here the sample spans under 200,000 distinct CDR3 sequences, more than 25% being singletons. Material for sequencing was glioma tissue, nonneoplastic brain tissue, or PBMCs (not recorded which). These receptors all come from a human donor with low-grade glioma or glioblastoma, undergoing nonglioma brain surgery, or in good health (not recorded which).

With respect to this clonotype: This clone may be a read error of a much larger clone one base away. V gene TRBV3-1 combines with J gene TRBJ1-1; the D is unclear. In germline, CDR1 is LGHDT, CDR2 YNNKEL (reference sequence). The CDR3 extends over 13 amino acids. CDR3 amino acids: CASSQGDWTEASF. The DNA of the CDR3 is TGTGCCAGCAGCCAAGGGGATTGGACTGAAGCTTCCTTT.

This clonotype was seen many times. The chain uses TRBV7-9 and TRBJ2-4; 7 bases align to TRBD1. Germline lookup yields CDR1 SEHNR and CDR2 FQNEAQ (reference sequence). The CDR3 has 12 residues. The V segment lost 5 bases and the J segment 7 bases; nucleotides outside the gene matches: 2. The CDR3 reads CASSPQGNIQYF. The CDR3 nucleotides are TGTGCCAGCAGCCCACAGGGGAACATTCAGTACTTC.

With respect to this clonotype: A much larger clonotype is one base distant, so this may be a read error. The chain uses TRBV3-1 and TRBJ1-2, with D unclear. The CDR3 is 17 residues long. Germline CDR1 LGHDT, CDR2 YNNKEL (reference sequence). V lost 4 bases, J lost 8 bases, and 26 bases lay in between. The CDR3 DNA reads TGTGCCAGCAGCCTACAGTGGGCGATGGGCGGTGTAAGCGGCTACACCTTC. This codes for CASSLQWAMGGVSGYTF.

On this clonotype itself: A read error may explain this, as a much larger clone is one base away. The J gene is TRBJ2-5, the V gene TRBV6-1, with D perhaps assigned TRBD1 or TRBD2 (5 bases each). There are 12 residues in the CDR3. Germline V CDR1 and CDR2: MNHNS, SASEGT. CDR3 sequence: CTSSFGTETQYF. CDR3 nucleotides: TGTACCAGCAGCTTTGGGACGGAGACCCAGTACTTC.

This clonotype appeared many times. The genes are TRBV6-1 and TRBJ1-3, with 7 bases that match TRBD1. CDR1 and CDR2 (germline): MNHNS, SASEGT. CDR3 length equals 18 residues. The V gene end was trimmed by 5 bases and the J gene end by 0 bases; junction bases not matched to a gene: 13. CDR3 amino acids: CASSSNPTGSTSGNTIYF. DNA for the CDR3: TGTGCCAGCAGTTCCAACCCGACAGGGTCGACCTCTGGAAACACCATATATTTT.

This clonotype was counted a few times. V is TRBV5-1 and J is TRBJ1-1; 12 bases are a match to TRBD1. Looked up from germline, CDR1 is SGHRS and CDR2 is YFSETQ. The junction had 3 bases not matched to a gene; V was cut back by 0 bases and J by 6 bases. CDR3 length equals 15 residues. CDR3 sequence: CASSLGGQGAPEAFF. CDR3 in DNA: TGCGCCAGCAGCTTGGGGGGACAGGGGGCCCCTGAAGCTTTCTTT.

This clonotype was recorded many times. The chain joins TRBV6-1 to TRBJ2-1, with D unclear. V dropped 7 bases and J dropped 5 bases, with 6 bases sitting between them. This CDR3 spans 11 amino acids. Germline V gives CDR1 MNHNS, CDR2 SASEGT. In nucleotides, the CDR3 is TGTGCCAGCATGTTGAACAATGAGCAGTTCTTC. Amino acids: CASMLNNEQFF.

This clonotype has more than one count but fewer than ten. The J gene is TRBJ1-2, the V gene TRBV12-3 or TRBV12-4; 7 nucleotides align to TRBD1. This CDR3 comprises 13 residues. V shed 5 bases, J shed 8 bases, and the junction held 8 bases outside the gene matches. Here the CDR3 reads CASSLQGKRGYTF. CDR3 coding DNA: TGTGCCAGCAGTCTACAGGGGAAAAGGGGCTACACCTTC.

This clonotype was seen at least ten times. The V and J genes are TRBV20-1 and TRBJ2-1; D perhaps matches TRBD2 (6 bases). The CDR3 length is 14 residues. V was cut by 4 bases and J by 9 bases, with 19 bases left in between. CDR1 is DFQATT, CDR2 SNEGSKA, per germline (reference sequence). The CDR3 protein is CSAIPDRRGAEQFF. CDR3 coding DNA: TGCAGTGCTATACCAGACCGGCGCGGGGCTGAGCAGTTCTTC.

Turning to this clonotype: Its ends do not fully match the called genes, so a read error is possible. The V gene is TRBV7-6, the J gene TRBJ2-2; TRBD1 aligns across 9 bases. The CDR3 sequence is 15 residues long. Germline assignment: CDR1 SGHVS and CDR2 FNYEAQ. CDR3: CASSLGGQGTGEMFF. Here the CDR3 DNA reads TGTGCCAGCAGCCTAGGGGGACAGGGCACCGGGGAGATGTTTTTT. The full variable domain, rest sourced from reference TRBV7-6 and TRBJ2-2, is GAGVSQSPRYKVTKRGQDVALRCDPISGHVSLYWYRQALGQGPEFLTYFNYEAQQDKSGLPNDRFSAERPEGSISTLTIQRTEQRDSAMYRCASSLGGQGTGEMFFGEGSRLTVL.

This chain links TRBV9 with TRBJ2-7, with 11 bases aligning to TRBD2. In germline, CDR1 is SGDLS, CDR2 YYNGEE. The CDR3 extends over 16 amino acids. The ends lost 1 base at V and 5 bases at J; junction bases unmatched: 8. The CDR3 sequence is CASSVFSGRAVHEQYF. The DNA for the CDR3 is TGTGCCAGCAGCGTATTTAGCGGGAGGGCCGTCCACGAGCAGTACTTC. Combining the CDR3 with reference TRBV9 and TRBJ2-7 gives the whole variable domain DSGVTQTPKHLITATGQRVTLRCSPRSGDLSVYWYQQSLDQGLQFLIQYYNGEERAKGNILERFSAQQFPDLHSELNLSSLELGDSALYFCASSVFSGRAVHEQYFGPGTRLTVT.

Comment on this clonotype: A much larger clone differs by one base, so this may be a read error. The chain joins TRBV4-3 to TRBJ2-1; D tentatively fits TRBD1 or TRBD2 (5 bases each). CDR1 and CDR2 (germline): LGHNA, YSLEER. This CDR3 has 13 amino acids. The CDR3 DNA reads TGCGCCAGCACCCAAGATCCTGAGAGGGGGCAGTTCTTC. Protein product: CASTQDPERGQFF.

The table lists this clonotype with many counts. The chain combines TRBV6-2 or TRBV6-3 with TRBJ2-1, with D unresolved. This CDR3 is 14 amino acids long. V lost 2 bases and J 4 bases, leaving 9 bases between the germline ends. Germline V lookup: CDR1 MNHEY, CDR2 SVGEGT. CDR3 residues: CASSYPLVYNEQFF. The CDR3 region has the DNA TGTGCCAGCAGTTACCCCCTTGTATACAATGAGCAGTTCTTC.

This clonotype was counted many times. This chain joins TRBV6-1 and TRBJ2-7, with 9 bases aligning to TRBD1. With V trimmed by 3 bases and J by 4 bases, 4 bases remained unmatched. The length of the CDR3 is 14 residues. CDR1 MNHNS and CDR2 SASEGT come from the germline V gene. CDR3 sequence reads: CASSEGQGWYEQYF. In nucleotides, the CDR3 is TGTGCCAGCAGTGAGGGACAGGGTTGGTACGAGCAGTACTTC.

In this sample, this clonotype turned up many times. This chain connects TRBV28 to TRBJ2-5; D is undetermined. CDR3 length: 12 amino acids. The V gene lost 6 bases and the J gene lost 4 bases, with 9 bases spanning the gap. Looked up from germline, CDR1 is MDHEN and CDR2 is SYDVKM. The CDR3 DNA reads as TGTGCCAGCAGCACCCTGGGAGAGACCCAGTACTTC. The encoded protein is CASSTLGETQYF.

This clonotype was recorded at least ten times. The rearrangement joins TRBV6-1 to TRBJ1-2, with TRBD1 as a possible D gene (6 bases). The CDR3 sequence is 14 residues long. V was pared by 2 bases and J by 4 bases, with 11 bases between. Per the germline V gene, CDR1 is MNHNS and CDR2 is SASEGT. CDR3 protein: CASSEMGAGYGYTF. In nucleotides, the CDR3 is TGTGCCAGCAGTGAAATGGGGGCCGGCTATGGCTACACCTTC.

This clonotype was seen a single time. The chain recombines TRBV5-5 with TRBJ2-1; D may be TRBD2 (6 bases). Germline V gene lookup returns CDR1 SGHKS and CDR2 YYEKEE (reference sequence). Trimming took 4 bases from V and 4 from J, leaving 15 bases between them. This CDR3 region has 15 residues. The chain's CDR3 is CASSNGTSSYNEQFF. The CDR3 DNA sequence: TGTGCCAGCAGCAACGGGACTTCCTCGTACAATGAGCAGTTCTTC.

This clonotype was counted ten times or more. V is TRBV12-3 or TRBV12-4 and J is TRBJ2-3, with TRBD1 matching 7 bases. V gave up 2 bases and J gave up 2 bases; unmatched junction bases: 7. CDR3 length: 16 residues. The DNA of the CDR3 is TGTGCCAGCAGTTTAACCGAGGGGGCAGACACAGATACGCAGTATTTT. The encoded protein is CASSLTEGADTDTQYF.

This clonotype was detected many times. The chain links TRBV6-1 to TRBJ2-1, with 9 bases fitting TRBD1. The V segment lost 4 bases and the J segment 4 bases; nucleotides outside the gene matches: 5. CDR3 length: 15 residues. From germline, CDR1 is MNHNS and CDR2 SASEGT. The CDR3 DNA sequence: TGTGCCAGCAGTGCCCCCGGGACAGGGTACAATGAGCAGTTCTTC. This translates into CASSAPGTGYNEQFF.

The table lists this clonotype with many counts. The chain uses TRBV7-2 and TRBJ2-7, with D unresolved. Germline V gives CDR1 SGHTA, CDR2 FQGNSA. V gave up 0 bases and J gave up 1 base, with 10 bases separating them. The CDR3 is 15 residues long. This CDR3 is CASSLAPTPSYEQYF. Written as DNA, the CDR3 is TGTGCCAGCAGCTTAGCCCCAACTCCTTCCTACGAGCAGTACTTC. Combining the CDR3 with reference TRBV7-2 and TRBJ2-7 gives the whole variable domain GAGVSQSPSNKVTEKGKDVELRCDPISGHTALYWYRQSLGQGLEFLIYFQGNSAPDKSGLPSDRFSAERTGGSVSTLTIQRTQQEDSAVYLCASSLAPTPSYEQYFGPGTRLTVT.

This chain links TRBV7-9 with TRBJ2-2, with 8 bases fitting TRBD1. There are 14 residues in the CDR3. Trimming took 4 bases from V and 6 from J; bases not matched to a gene: 4. From germline, CDR1 is SEHNR and CDR2 FQNEAQ (reference sequence). DNA for the CDR3: TGTGCCAGCAGCTCGACAGGGGTAGCCGGGGAGCTGTTTTTT. The encoded protein is CASSSTGVAGELFF.

V gene TRBV29-1 combines with J gene TRBJ2-7, with 7 bases fitting TRBD1. J was trimmed by 2 bases and V by 6 bases; bases with no gene match: 10. The CDR3 covers 14 residues. CDR1 and CDR2 (germline): SQVTM, ANQGSEA. CDR3 in amino acids: CSVERTGLPYEQYF. CDR3 in DNA: TGCAGCGTGGAAAGGACAGGTCTTCCCTACGAGCAGTACTTC.

The chain recombines TRBV12-5 with TRBJ1-5, with D unresolved. The length of the CDR3 is 14 residues. V was trimmed by 6 bases and J by 0 bases, leaving 9 bases between them. From germline, CDR1 is LGHNT and CDR2 FRNRAP. The CDR3 nucleotides are TGTGCTAGTGGCCTTACAGATAGCAATCAGCCCCAGCATTTT. It specifies CASGLTDSNQPQHF.